This TCR beta chain was captured by sequencing in a study of technical replicates of blood from four donors. Germline lookup yields CDR1 LNHDA and CDR2 SQIVND (reference sequence). The CDR3 is 18 residues long. V lost 3 bases and J lost 5; bases outside the gene matches: 16. Data came from immunoSEQ multiplex PCR; TCRdb stores just in-frame clones and leaves some out. There are around 68,000 clones in the sample; roughly 97% occur only once, and over 0.2% lies in the top ten. This TCR was sampled from a human donor in good health. The sample was T cells isolated from PBMCs. The chain combines TRBV19 with TRBJ1-1; 9 nucleotides agree with TRBD1. CDR3 amino acids: CASSIGWAGQGGGTEAFF. The CDR3 nucleotides are TGTGCCAGTAGTATCGGCTGGGCGGGACAGGGTGGAGGAACTGAAGCTTTCTTT.